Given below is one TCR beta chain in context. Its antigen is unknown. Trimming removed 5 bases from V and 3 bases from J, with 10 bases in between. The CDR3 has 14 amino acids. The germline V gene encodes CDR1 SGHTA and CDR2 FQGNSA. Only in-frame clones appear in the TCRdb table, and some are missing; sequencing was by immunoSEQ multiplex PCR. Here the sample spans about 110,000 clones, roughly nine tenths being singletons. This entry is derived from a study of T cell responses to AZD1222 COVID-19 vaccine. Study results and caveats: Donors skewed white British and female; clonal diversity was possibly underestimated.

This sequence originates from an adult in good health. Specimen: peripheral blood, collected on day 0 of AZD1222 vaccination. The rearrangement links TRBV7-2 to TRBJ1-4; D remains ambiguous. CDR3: CASSPGRANEKLFF. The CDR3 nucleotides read TGTGCCAGCAGCCCGGGGAGGGCTAATGAAAAACTGTTTTTT.